This T cell receptor (beta chain) was profiled in a study of spatial heterogeneity in lung cancer (dated by TCRdb to 2018 to 2020). In terms of the full investigation: Beta-chain transcripts were consistently detected in greater numbers than alpha-chain transcripts, which likely reflects a higher abundance of beta-chain transcripts. In the raw uncorrected reads, each unique combination of TCR and UMI appeared more than ten times on average. TCR alpha and beta repertoires were quantitatively compared across multiple tumor regions, matched nontumor lung and blood in non-small cell lung cancer. Nonsynonymous mutation counts, determined by whole-exome sequencing of tumor tissue, were related to TCR repertoire features. Both alpha and beta chains were TCR-sequenced in samples taken at surgery, namely 220 tumor regions, around 64 matched nontumor lung samples and about 58 PBMC samples. The paper's findings and limits, for the study overall: Additional single-cell paired TCR alpha and beta sequencing was considered necessary to confirm, at a functional level, the hypothesis that regional TCRs recognize regional mutations.

The library was generated by 5' RACE. Sequenced using a NextSeq 500. In the TCR library protocol, a unique molecular identifier was attached to each TCR cDNA molecule so that PCR and sequencing errors could be corrected. As for how the authors treated the data: Decombinator tools were used for TCR identification, UMI-based error correction and CDR3 extraction. Expanded TCRs were defined as those above a frequency of 2 per 1,000, corresponding to the top 1% of the tumor frequency distribution. Renyi diversity was calculated using the R vegan package after each repertoire was subsampled 100 times to 5,000 TCRs. To build CDR3 similarity networks, amino acid triplet string-kernel similarity was used, and CDR3s were connected when their pairwise similarity was above 0.82. TCRdb reprocessing: public reads trimmed at Q25 with fastp, clones called with MiXCR, in-frame beta chains kept. A single entry per CDR3 protein holds the most common genes and DNA from its merged rows. None of the V and J calls come from the authors' own analysis; TCRdb made them. The sample records some 6,900 distinct CDR3 sequences, 3.9% of which are singletons. The ten most abundant clones make up roughly a quarter of the sample.

This clonotype has a count of ten or more. Its antigen is unknown. Per-base quality was not reported, and no clone a single base away is much larger than it. From cysteine to phenylalanine, the CDR3 is 14 amino acids long. The DNA shown is the 42-base CDR3, in frame from base 1. V was cut back by 1 base and J by 1 base, leaving a gap of 7 bases between them. The germline V gene encodes CDR1 SGHAT and CDR2 FQNNGV. The sample's time point label, decoded: sample taken at primary tumor resection. Without any cell sorting, TCR sequencing was performed on whole RNA extracted either from tumor and nontumor lung tissue or from cryopreserved PBMC samples. Samples were obtained from 72 patients with early-stage, untreated non-small cell lung cancer from the lung TRACERx cohort. Only patients with enough RNA available from two or more tumor regions were chosen for TCR sequencing. Tumor and adjacent nontumor lung specimens were reviewed by a lung pathologist before selection.

The rearranged chain carries TRBV11-2 and TRBJ1-2, with the D gene too uncertain to name. This receptor was identified in a female donor with early-stage non-small cell lung cancer. Specimen: normal lung tissue next to the tumor, collected at surgery. The CDR3 protein sequence reads: CASSLGDFNYGYTF. The base sequence is TGTGCCAGCAGCTTAGGGGATTTTAACTATGGCTACACCTTC.